This T cell receptor (beta chain) was sequenced for a study of Ad26.COV2.S vaccination and SARS-CoV-2 variants. Study-wide context: The trial was COV1001 and the donor's arm was Ad26.COV2.S. Once or twice, 56 days apart, Ad26.COV2.S was delivered intramuscularly. Study-wide results and limits: Participants given vaccine showed non-spike TCR breadth similar to that of placebo recipients.

Concerning this clone itself: Its antigen remains unidentified.

Treatment given: around 19 received Ad26.COV2.S at low or high dose, single or two shots; roughly 5 received placebo; per-sample allocation not given. The samples date from day 63 after the first vaccine or placebo injection. In the vaccine, an Ad26 vector expressed the SARS-CoV-2 spike of the Wuhan strain. This CDR3 region has 15 residues. V shed 5 bases and J shed 0 bases, with 9 bases lying between them. The germline CDR1 and CDR2 sequences are SGDLS and YYNGEE. Libraries were prepared by immunoSEQ multiplex PCR; TCRdb keeps only in-frame clonotypes and omits some of them. This table holds some 340,000 clones, around 85% found once.

This specimen was peripheral blood, taken in a trial of Ad26.COV2.S vaccine versus placebo. The genes are TRBV9 and TRBJ2-6; the D is unclear. The receptor's source is a person between 18 and 65 years old who received the Ad26.COV2.S COVID-19 vaccine or a placebo. The CDR3 DNA reads TGTGCCAGCAGTCTATACAGCTCTGGGGCCAACGTCCTGACTTTC. It encodes CASSLYSSGANVLTF.